Listed below are T cell receptor beta chains from one sample, sequenced in a study of shared clonotypes between healthy human individuals. Assay used: immunoSEQ multiplex PCR; TCRdb lists only in-frame clones, some missing. The repertoire holds 1.4 million to 1.5 million clones, 96% seen once, with roughly 1.2% in the top ten. Source material: naive CD4+ T cells sorted from blood. The source of these receptors is a man aged 25 to 40 in good health. Both conserved end residues are part of each CDR3. D genes are given only for firm matches. Clone size is stated in some rows and not others, as once, few, many or a class when expanded.

J: TRBJ2-5
V: TRBV2
D: NA
size: NA
DNA: TGTGCCAGCAATCCAGGGCTCGGAAAAGAGACCCAGTACTTC
CDR3: CASNPGLGKETQYF

J: TRBJ1-1
V: TRBV11-2
D: NA
size: once
DNA: TGTGCCAGCAGCTCCACCGGCGGGTACACTGAAGCTTTCTTT
CDR3: CASSSTGGYTEAFF

J: TRBJ2-1
V: TRBV7-9
D: TRBD1
size: once
DNA: TGTGCCAGCAGCTTGAGACAGGGATCCTACAATGAGCAGTTCTTC
CDR3: CASSLRQGSYNEQFF

J: TRBJ2-3
V: TRBV29-1
D: NA
size: NA
DNA: TGCAGCGTTGTGAAGGAGGGCACAGATACGCAGTATTTT
CDR3: CSVVKEGTDTQYF

J: TRBJ2-7
V: TRBV27
D: NA
size: NA
DNA: TGTGCCAGCAGTTTATGGCATGCCAGCGGCCGATGGAGCGAGCAGTACTTC
CDR3: CASSLWHASGRWSEQYF

J: TRBJ2-5
V: TRBV10-3
D: TRBD2
size: NA
DNA: TGTGCCATCAGTGCCGGGACTAGCGTCAAAGAGACCCAGTACTTC
CDR3: CAISAGTSVKETQYF

J: TRBJ1-5
V: TRBV28
D: NA
size: NA
DNA: TGTGCCAGCAGTTCCTTTCGGCCCCAGCATTTT
CDR3: CASSSFRPQHF

J: TRBJ1-2
V: TRBV6-6
D: NA
size: NA
DNA: TGTGCCAGCAGTTACGAGGGTAACTATGGCTACACCTTC
CDR3: CASSYEGNYGYTF

J: TRBJ1-5
V: TRBV28
D: NA
size: NA
DNA: TGTGCCAGCAGTTCTGGGCCCAGGACCCAGCATTTT
CDR3: CASSSGPRTQHF

J: TRBJ2-1
V: TRBV7-9
D: TRBD1
size: NA
DNA: TGTGCCAGCAGCTTAGAATGGGACAGAGGCAATGAGCAGTTCTTC
CDR3: CASSLEWDRGNEQFF

J: TRBJ2-2
V: TRBV10-1
D: NA
size: NA
DNA: TGCGCCAGGACATCTGCGGATGACTACACCGGGGAGCTGTTTTTT
CDR3: CARTSADDYTGELFF

J: TRBJ2-7
V: TRBV18
D: NA
size: NA
DNA: TGTGCCAGCTCACCTGTGGCCGGGACGAGCTCCTACGAGCAGTACTTC
CDR3: CASSPVAGTSSYEQYF

J: TRBJ1-5
V: TRBV7-9
D: TRBD1
size: NA
DNA: TGTGCCAGCAGGGGGACAGGGGATAGCAATCAGCCCCAGCATTTT
CDR3: CASRGTGDSNQPQHF

J: TRBJ2-1
V: TRBV28
D: TRBD1
size: NA
DNA: TGTGCCAGCCGGACAGGGTCTACACCTGAGCAGTTCTTC
CDR3: CASRTGSTPEQFF

J: TRBJ1-4
V: TRBV7-2
D: NA
size: NA
DNA: TGTGCCAGCAGCTTACAGTCGCCTAATGAAAAACTGTTTTTT
CDR3: CASSLQSPNEKLFF

J: TRBJ1-1
V: TRBV6-5
D: NA
size: NA
DNA: TGTGCCAGCAGAAACCTCGGTGGGAACACTGAAGCTTTCTTT
CDR3: CASRNLGGNTEAFF

J: TRBJ2-1
V: TRBV5-4
D: TRBD1
size: NA
DNA: TGTGCCAGCAGCTCACAGGGGTGGTCCTACAATGAGCAGTTCTTC
CDR3: CASSSQGWSYNEQFF

J: TRBJ1-1
V: TRBV7-2
D: NA
size: NA
DNA: TGTGCCAGCAGCCCCCAATCGGGACGGACGAACACTGAAGCTTTCTTT
CDR3: CASSPQSGRTNTEAFF

J: TRBJ2-2
V: TRBV11-2
D: TRBD2
size: NA
DNA: TGTGCCAGCCGCGCCCCTGGCGGGAGGGCAGGGGAGCTGTTTTTT
CDR3: CASRAPGGRAGELFF

J: TRBJ1-1
V: TRBV29-1
D: TRBD1
size: NA
DNA: TGCAGCGTTAAAGACAGGGTCCTGAACACTGAAGCTTTCTTT
CDR3: CSVKDRVLNTEAFF

J: TRBJ2-1
V: TRBV9
D: TRBD2
size: once
DNA: TGTGCCAGCAGCGAGCTCGGACTAGCGGGAAACAATGAGCAGTTCTTC
CDR3: CASSELGLAGNNEQFF

J: TRBJ2-7
V: TRBV5-1
D: NA
size: NA
DNA: TGCGCCAGCAGCTCCCGGGGTACCTACGAGCAGTACTTC
CDR3: CASSSRGTYEQYF

J: TRBJ2-3
V: TRBV9
D: TRBD1
size: NA
DNA: TGTGCCAGCAGCGTAGGAGGGGGCGCTGGCACAGATACGCAGTATTTT
CDR3: CASSVGGGAGTDTQYF

J: TRBJ2-1
V: TRBV2
D: TRBD2
size: once
DNA: TGTGCCAGCAGTGAAGCGGTGGCTAGCGGGAGGGATGCCTACAATGAGCAGTTCTTC
CDR3: CASSEAVASGRDAYNEQFF

J: TRBJ1-5
V: TRBV7-9
D: TRBD1
size: NA
DNA: TGTGCCAGCAGCCCGTTCGGGACAGGGCTTCATCAGCCCCAGCATTTT
CDR3: CASSPFGTGLHQPQHF

J: TRBJ2-1
V: TRBV29-1
D: NA
size: NA
DNA: TGCAGCGTTGCACGAAATGAGCAGTTCTTC
CDR3: CSVARNEQFF

J: TRBJ1-2
V: TRBV10-3
D: NA
size: NA
DNA: TGTGCCATCAGTGTGAGCAGGGAAGCTAACTATGGCTACACCTTC
CDR3: CAISVSREANYGYTF

J: TRBJ2-1
V: TRBV5-1
D: TRBD2
size: NA
DNA: TGCGCCAGCAGCTTGGGGACTAGCGGGAGGGCCTCTGAGCAGTTCTTC
CDR3: CASSLGTSGRASEQFF

J: TRBJ2-1
V: TRBV11-1
D: NA
size: NA
DNA: TGTGCCAGCAGCTTAAGGGGGAACACGGGACAAGCCTACAATGAGCAGTTCTTC
CDR3: CASSLRGNTGQAYNEQFF

J: TRBJ1-2
V: TRBV6-1
D: NA
size: NA
DNA: TGTGCCAGCAGTCCGGGGACTTCTAACTATGGCTACACCTTC
CDR3: CASSPGTSNYGYTF

J: TRBJ2-1
V: TRBV5-1
D: TRBD1
size: NA
DNA: TGCGCCAGCAGCTTGGCCCGGACAGGGGATTTAGATGAGCAGTTCTTC
CDR3: CASSLARTGDLDEQFF

J: TRBJ2-1
V: TRBV4-3
D: NA
size: NA
DNA: TGCGCCAGCAGCCACACTGACAGATACAATGAGCAGTTCTTC
CDR3: CASSHTDRYNEQFF

J: TRBJ2-5
V: TRBV4-1
D: NA
size: NA
DNA: TGCGCCAGCAGCCAAGTCGAGGGGGAAGAGACCCAGTACTTC
CDR3: CASSQVEGEETQYF

J: TRBJ2-2
V: TRBV5-4
D: NA
size: NA
DNA: TGTGCCAGCAGCTTGGTCGGGAGGAACACCGGGGAGCTGTTTTTT
CDR3: CASSLVGRNTGELFF

J: TRBJ1-4
V: TRBV5-1
D: NA
size: NA
DNA: TGCGCCAGCAGCTTGAGTGAGGGAACGGAAAAACTGTTTTTT
CDR3: CASSLSEGTEKLFF

J: TRBJ1-5
V: TRBV28
D: NA
size: NA
DNA: TGTGCCAGCAGTTTGGTCCTTCAGCCCCAGCATTTT
CDR3: CASSLVLQPQHF

J: TRBJ1-4
V: TRBV7-9
D: NA
size: NA
DNA: TGTGCCAGCACCAAAGGGGTGCAGGGCCTATTAATGACCGAAAAACTGTTTTTT
CDR3: CASTKGVQGLLMTEKLFF

J: TRBJ2-7
V: TRBV9
D: NA
size: NA
DNA: TGTGCCAGCAGCGTAGAGGCGGGCCGCTCCTACGAGCAGTACTTC
CDR3: CASSVEAGRSYEQYF

J: TRBJ2-1
V: TRBV6-5
D: TRBD1
size: NA
DNA: TGTGCCAGCAGCGACAGGGGGCGATGGGGCCAGTTCTTC
CDR3: CASSDRGRWGQFF

J: TRBJ1-1
V: TRBV30
D: NA
size: once
DNA: TGTGCCTGGAGTAGGGGGGGGTACACTGAAGCTTTCTTT
CDR3: CAWSRGGYTEAFF

J: TRBJ2-1
V: TRBV7-9
D: TRBD2
size: NA
DNA: TGTGCCAGCAGCTCACCGGGACTAGCGGGAGGACGAGCCTACAATGAGCAGTTCTTC
CDR3: CASSSPGLAGGRAYNEQFF

J: TRBJ1-1
V: TRBV5-1
D: NA
size: NA
DNA: TGCGCCAGCAGCTTGACCGGCGGCAAATTTGAAGCTTTCTTT
CDR3: CASSLTGGKFEAFF